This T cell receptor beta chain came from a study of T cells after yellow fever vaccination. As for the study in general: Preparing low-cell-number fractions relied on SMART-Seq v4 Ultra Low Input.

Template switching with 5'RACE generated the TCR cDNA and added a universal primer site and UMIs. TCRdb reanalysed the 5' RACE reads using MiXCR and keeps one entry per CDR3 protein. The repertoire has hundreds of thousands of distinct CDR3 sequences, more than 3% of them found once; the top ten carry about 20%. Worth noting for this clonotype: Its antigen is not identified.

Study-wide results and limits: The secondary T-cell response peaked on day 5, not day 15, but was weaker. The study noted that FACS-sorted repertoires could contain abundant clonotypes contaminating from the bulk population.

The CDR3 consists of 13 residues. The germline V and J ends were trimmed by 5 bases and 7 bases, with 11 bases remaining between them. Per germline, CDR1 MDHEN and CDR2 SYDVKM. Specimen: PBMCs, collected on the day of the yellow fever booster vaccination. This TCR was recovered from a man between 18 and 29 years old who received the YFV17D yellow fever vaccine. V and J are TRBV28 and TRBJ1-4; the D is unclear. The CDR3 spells CASSGRAAEKLFF. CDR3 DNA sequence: TGTGCCAGCAGTGGACGAGCAGCTGAAAAACTGTTTTTT.